This TCR beta chain was found in a study of cytotoxic CD8 clonotypes in ibrutinib-treated CLL. Study-level findings and limits: Contraction or stability on treatment characterized the public clonotypes, which were uncommon. T-cell clonality at baseline went above that of age-matched healthy donors and rose and fell with circulating CD8+ T-cell counts.

The CDR3 totals 16 residues. V was clipped by 1 base and J by 3 bases, with 15 bases between them. Germline values: CDR1 SEHNR, CDR2 FQNEAQ (reference sequence). With respect to this clone: The antigen is undetermined.

From cryopreserved PBMCs came 1.5 to 2.5 micrograms of genomic DNA used for TCR beta libraries. Some clones are missing from TCRdb's copy, which holds only in-frame ones; the method was immunoSEQ multiplex PCR. The table shows roughly 150,000 clones, with approximately 80% occurring only once. The gene calls are TRBV7-9 and TRBJ1-2; D uncertain. The material sequenced was PBMCs, taken after 24 months of ibrutinib treatment. This TCR was sampled from a human donor with chronic lymphocytic leukemia. In DNA, the CDR3 is TGTGCCAGCAGCTTAGTAACGGTCGCCGGCGACTATGGCTACACCTTC. Translated: CASSLVTVAGDYGYTF.